Listed here are 14 T cell receptor beta chains from one sample, sequenced in a study of T-cell reconstitution after alpha-beta-depleted transplantation in children. Unique molecular identifiers tagged the TCRbeta library. In TCRdb, the PCR reads were re-called with MiXCR into one record per CDR3 protein. The sample has over 150,000 distinct CDR3 sequences, around 10% seen once. Sequencing was performed on PBMCs, taken before TCRalphabeta/CD19-depleted stem cell transplant. The source of these receptors is a boy aged 2 to 9 with acute myeloid leukemia, due to receive a stem cell transplant.

This clonotype has at least ten counts. The chain's CDR3 is CSVEGRQGTGELFF. The DNA of the CDR3 is TGCAGCGTTGAAGGGAGACAGGGTACCGGGGAGCTGTTTTTT. The chain carries TRBV29-1 and TRBJ2-2, with 7 bases aligning to TRBD1. The trim removed 1 base at V and 5 bases at J, leaving 4 bases unmatched. The CDR3 is 14 residues long. The V gene's germline CDR1 is SQVTM and CDR2 ANQGSEA.

The V gene is TRBV5-5, the J gene TRBJ2-1, with D perhaps matching TRBD2 (7 bases). V lost 4 bases to trimming and J lost 6 bases, with 17 bases between them. The CDR3 runs 15 residues. CDR1 SGHKS and CDR2 YYEKEE come from the germline V gene (reference sequence). The CDR3 bases are TGTGCCAGCAGCCATGGGGGGGGGCTGAGCAATGAGCAGTTCTTC. Its translation is CASSHGGGLSNEQFF.

This clonotype was counted at least ten times. The chain has TRBV20-1 and TRBJ2-5, with D possibly TRBD1 on 5 matching bases. V gave up 3 bases and J gave up 5 bases, with 19 bases separating them. The CDR3 totals 15 residues. Germline-derived CDR1 and CDR2 are DFQATT and SNEGSKA (reference sequence). This chain's CDR3 is CSASSGMFGSETQYF. As DNA, the CDR3 is TGCAGTGCTAGTTCAGGGATGTTCGGTTCGGAGACCCAGTACTTC.

This clonotype was seen ten or more times. V is TRBV12-3 or TRBV12-4 and J is TRBJ2-2, with a tentative D call TRBD1 (6 bases). This CDR3 spans 12 amino acids. V was trimmed by 6 bases and J by 6 bases, leaving 8 bases between them. CDR3 bases: TGTGCCAGCAGGCACAGGGCCGGGGAGCTGTTTTTT. Translating gives CASRHRAGELFF.

The sample holds many counts of this clonotype. This chain connects TRBV4-1 to TRBJ2-6, with TRBD1 identical over 10 bases. CDR3 size: 18 residues. The trim removed 4 bases at V and 4 bases at J, leaving 10 bases unmatched. Germline V lookup: CDR1 MGHRA, CDR2 YSYEKL. CDR3 protein: CASSPPGQGMSGANVLTF. The CDR3 region has the DNA TGCGCCAGCAGCCCCCCGGGACAGGGGATGTCAGGGGCCAACGTCCTGACTTTC.

This clonotype was counted ten times or more. The chain is built from TRBV7-9 and TRBJ2-1; D is ambiguous. V lost 4 bases and J lost 8, with 12 bases in between. The length of the CDR3 is 13 residues. Germline V CDR1 and CDR2: SEHNR, FQNEAQ (reference sequence). CDR3 in DNA: TGTGCCAGCAGCTCCCCAACGGGCGATGAGCAGTTCTTC. Encoded protein: CASSSPTGDEQFF.

In this sample, this clonotype turned up many times. This sequence joins TRBV4-2 and TRBJ2-5; D is uncertain. This CDR3 is built from 16 residues. Germline V CDR1 and CDR2: LGHNA, YNFKEQ. The V end was cut by 10 bases, the J end by 0 bases, with 21 bases between. CDR3 protein: CAMGPGLLSNQETQYF. CDR3 DNA sequence: TGTGCCATGGGCCCCGGGCTCCTCTCCAACCAAGAGACCCAGTACTTC.

This clonotype was observed at least ten times. The chain joins TRBV3-1 to TRBJ2-5, with 7 nucleotides matching TRBD2. Germline values: CDR1 LGHDT, CDR2 YNNKEL (reference sequence). V lost 1 base and J lost 5; bases outside the gene matches: 7. The CDR3 sequence is 15 residues long. The CDR3 nucleotides read TGTGCCAGCAGCCAAGGAAGCGGGGTCGTTGAGACCCAGTACTTC. This codes for CASSQGSGVVETQYF.

The chain carries TRBV20-1 and TRBJ2-1; 15 nucleotides line up with TRBD2. From germline, CDR1 is DFQATT and CDR2 SNEGSKA (reference sequence). The CDR3 totals 19 residues. CDR3: CRGQSTGLAGGGTYNEQFF. Here the CDR3 DNA reads TGCAGGGGCCAGTCGACGGGACTAGCGGGGGGAGGTACCTACAATGAGCAGTTCTTC.

This clonotype showed up many times. V is TRBV6-2 or TRBV6-3 and J is TRBJ2-5; possible D gene TRBD1, 5 bases. The CDR3 runs to 14 residues. Germline V gene data show CDR1 as MNHEY and CDR2 as SVGEGT. Trimming cost V 10 bases and J 5 bases, with 20 bases left between them. The CDR3 nucleotides read TGTGCCATTTCACAGGACGGTATCGGGGAGACCCAGTACTTC. It translates to CAISQDGIGETQYF.

Ten or more counts support this clonotype. This chain joins TRBV29-1 and TRBJ1-6; D is uncertain. V was pared by 0 bases and J by 7 bases, with 7 bases between. The CDR3 has 13 amino acids. The germline V gene has CDR1 SQVTM and CDR2 ANQGSEA. The CDR3 sequence is CSVEESRNSPLHF. CDR3 sequence (DNA): TGCAGCGTTGAAGAAAGCCGAAATTCACCCCTCCACTTT.

This clonotype was detected ten times or more. The chain couples TRBV5-1 to TRBJ1-1; the D gene is possibly TRBD1 (6 bases). V was trimmed by 5 bases and J by 6 bases, leaving 14 bases between them. CDR1 is SGHRS, CDR2 YFSETQ, per germline. The CDR3 spans 13 residues. The DNA of the CDR3 is TGCGCCAGCAGATTGTCCGAGGGGGCTGAAGCTTTCTTT. It encodes CASRLSEGAEAFF.

This clonotype was recorded at least ten times. The chain links TRBV18 to TRBJ2-6; no reliable D call. The V gene's germline CDR1 is KGHSH and CDR2 LQKENI. The CDR3 length is 16 residues. Trimming removed 0 bases from V and 0 bases from J, with 6 bases in between. The CDR3 loop reads CASSPPWISGANVLTF. The CDR3 bases are TGTGCCAGCTCACCACCCTGGATCTCTGGGGCCAACGTCCTGACTTTC.

Many counts were recorded for this clonotype. The chain is built from TRBV28 and TRBJ2-1; D remains ambiguous. Germline CDR1 and CDR2: MDHEN and SYDVKM. The CDR3 has 13 amino acids. V was cut by 7 bases and J by 3 bases, with 10 bases left in between. As DNA, the CDR3 is TGTGCCAGCATTTCGGCCTTCTACAATGAGCAGTTCTTC. It specifies CASISAFYNEQFF.